This T cell receptor (beta chain) came from a study of blood T cell repertoires in COVID-19. The germline gives CDR1 LNHDA, CDR2 SQIVND (reference sequence). The CDR3 runs 16 residues. The V gene end was trimmed by 4 bases and the J gene end by 4 bases; junction bases not matched to a gene: 8. The repertoire was sequenced with immunoSEQ multiplex PCR; TCRdb's copy has only in-frame clones and lacks some. The sample includes 270,000 or so clones, approximately 85% of them seen just once. This clonotype was obtained from a woman between 50 and 59 years old who had been exposed to COVID-19. The sample consisted of PBMCs or T cells enriched from blood (not recorded which). This chain links TRBV19 with TRBJ1-5, with 9 nucleotides matching TRBD1. In DNA form, the CDR3 reads TGTGCCAGTAGTACGCCGGGACAGGGAGATAATCAGCCCCAGCATTTT. This gives the protein CASSTPGQGDNQPQHF.